The 6 T cell receptor beta chains below all came from one sample that was sequenced in a study of tumor-infiltrating lymphocytes in primary liver carcinoma. The researchers produced TCR beta cDNA from about 510 ng total RNA with a constant-region primer. Slightly modified ARM-PCR with three nested multiplex PCR rounds yielded TCR beta libraries. With TRBV1-TRBV30 forward primers and a C-beta reverse primer, the first two PCR rounds were run for about 10 cycles each. TCRdb processed the multiplex PCR reads anew with MiXCR; each CDR3 protein has one entry. The sample carries more than 150,000 distinct CDR3 sequences, less than 65% recorded once. They got blood RNA out of unsorted whole blood and also pulled out germline DNA. Sequences were obtained from peripheral blood. These receptors came from a middle-aged man with primary liver carcinoma and hepatitis B virus infection.

This clonotype was counted between two and nine times. The chain employs TRBV12-3 or TRBV12-4 and TRBJ2-3, with D possibly being TRBD1 (6 bases). The CDR3 runs to 17 residues. V was trimmed by 6 bases and J by 2 bases, leaving 21 bases between them. CDR3: CASSRFSIGGSTDTQYF. The CDR3 nucleotides read TGTGCCAGCAGCCGTTTCTCCATTGGGGGCTCCACAGATACGCAGTATTTT.

This clonotype was counted a single time. One end of the junction does not line up with germline, which may come from a read error. This sequence joins TRBV19 and TRBJ2-1, with D perhaps TRBD2 (5 bases). This CDR3 spans 14 amino acids. Germline V gene sequence: CDR1 LNHDA, CDR2 SQIVND (reference sequence). CDR3 DNA sequence: TGTGTCAGTAGTATGGCTGGAGGTCACAATGAACAGTTCTTC. It encodes CVSSMAGGHNEQFF.

Concerning this clonotype: The junction differs from germline at one of its ends, possibly a read error. V and J are TRBV11-2 and TRBJ2-7; unclear D gene. The CDR3 spans 14 residues. The germline V gene has CDR1 SGHAT and CDR2 FQNNGV. CDR3 in amino acids: CASNLGYNAYEQYF. The CDR3 DNA follows: TGTGCCAGCAACTTAGGTTACAACGCCTACGAGCAGTACTTC.

This sequence joins TRBV4-1 and TRBJ1-5, with a weak D call TRBD1 (5 bases). V dropped 4 bases and J dropped 0 bases, with 16 bases sitting between them. This CDR3 has 17 amino acids. The germline V gene encodes CDR1 MGHRA and CDR2 YSYEKL. The CDR3 sequence: CASSPRGPLNSNQPQHF. DNA of the CDR3: TGCGCCAGCAGCCCGCGGGGACCTCTAAATAGCAATCAGCCCCAGCATTTT.

For this clonotype: The CDR3 ends on some other residue instead of the conserved phenylalanine or tryptophan, so this is likely a read error. This rearrangement joins TRBV6-1 to TRBJ1-6, with D perhaps matching TRBD1 (5 bases). The length of the CDR3 is 14 residues. The germline V gene has CDR1 MNHNS and CDR2 SASEGT. The ends were cut back, 10 bases at V and 3 bases at J, with 13 bases in the middle. In DNA, the CDR3 is TGTGCCAACGGAGGGACTTACTATAATTCACCCCTCCACATT. Translated: CANGGTYYNSPLHI.

This clonotype has ten or more counts. The chain employs TRBV5-6 and TRBJ1-2; D gene unclear. Between the trimmed V and J ends, which lost 1 base and 8 bases, there was a span of 21 bases. Germline lookup yields CDR1 SGHDT and CDR2 YYEEEE. This CDR3 has 16 amino acids. The CDR3 DNA reads as TGTGCCAGCAGCTTGCGAGGTGCGGGGTTAATCGTCGGCTACACCTTC. This encodes CASSLRGAGLIVGYTF.